These 9 T cell receptor beta chains were all obtained from the same sample, sequenced in a study of cytomegalovirus exposure and HLA in healthy donors. This PCR relied on a set of 60 Vbeta primers and 13 Jbeta primers. Libraries were prepared by immunoSEQ multiplex PCR; TCRdb keeps only in-frame clonotypes and omits some of them. The sample lists 220,000 or so clones; roughly 70% were seen once. The sequenced sample was PBMCs. These TCRs come from a woman aged 25 to 39 in good health and CMV-seronegative.

V gene TRBV30 combines with J gene TRBJ1-6, with D unresolved. The germline gives CDR1 GTSNPN, CDR2 SVGIG (reference sequence). The CDR3 runs 12 residues. V lost 3 bases and J 11 bases, leaving 11 bases between the germline ends. The CDR3 DNA reads TGTGCCTGGAGCGAAGAGAGGCCACCCCTCCACTTT. Amino acids: CAWSEERPPLHF.

The chain is built from TRBV2 and TRBJ1-1; D not resolved. Looked up from germline, CDR1 is SNHLY and CDR2 is FYNNEI. The CDR3 contains 15 residues. V lost 6 bases and J 1 base, leaving 15 bases between the germline ends. The CDR3 sequence: CASSVAVRRNTEAFF. CDR3 DNA sequence: TGTGCCAGCAGCGTCGCAGTGCGGCGGAACACTGAAGCTTTCTTT.

The chain carries TRBV19 and TRBJ2-1; D might be TRBD1 (6 bases). Trimming shortened V by 8 bases and J by 5 bases, and 10 bases separated the two germline ends. CDR3 size: 12 residues. Germline V CDR1 and CDR2: LNHDA, SQIVND (reference sequence). The DNA for the CDR3 is TGTGCCAGTTCACAGGGAAACAATGAGCAGTTCTTC. Protein product: CASSQGNNEQFF.

This rearrangement joins TRBV6-5 to TRBJ2-1, with 14 bases lining up with TRBD2. The CDR3 runs to 14 residues. The trim removed 7 bases at V and 13 bases at J, leaving 9 bases unmatched. Germline CDR1 is MNHEY and CDR2 is SVGAGI. The CDR3: CASTLPGTSGRQFF. As DNA, the CDR3 is TGTGCCAGCACTTTACCTGGGACTAGCGGGAGACAGTTCTTC.

Details on this clone: A read error may account for a junction end that differs from germline. V gene TRBV6-5 combines with J gene TRBJ2-7; tentatively, D is TRBD2 (6 bases). The CDR3 is 16 amino acids. CDR1 MNHEY and CDR2 SVGAGI come from the germline V gene. CDR3 nucleotide sequence: TGTGCCAGCAGTTACTATGAGGCGGGACGGTCCTCCGAGCAGTACTTC. Translating it yields CASSYYEAGRSSEQYF.

This chain links TRBV27 with TRBJ2-1, with TRBD2 matching over 15 bases. The CDR3 extends over 19 amino acids. After removal of 5 bases from V and 6 bases from J, the junction contained 14 bases not matched to a gene. CDR1 and CDR2 (germline): MNHEY, SMNVEV (reference sequence). The DNA for the CDR3 is TGTGCCAGCAGTAGATCTTCCGGGACTAGCGGGAGGACGATCAATGAGCAGTTCTTC. Its protein product is CASSRSSGTSGRTINEQFF.

The chain couples TRBV5-4 to TRBJ2-6, with D possibly TRBD2 on 5 matching bases. This CDR3 is built from 19 residues. V was clipped by 0 bases and J by 2 bases, with 18 bases between them. The germline CDR1 and CDR2 sequences are SGHNT and YYREEE (reference sequence). CDR3 nucleotides: TGTGCCAGCAGCTTGGCCCAACTAAAATACGGGGCTGGGGCCAACGTCCTGACTTTC. It specifies CASSLAQLKYGAGANVLTF.

Only one count was recorded for this clone. The J gene is TRBJ2-1, the V gene TRBV7-2; the match to TRBD1 covers 9 bases. CDR3 length equals 16 residues. Germline V CDR1 and CDR2: SGHTA, FQGNSA. V dropped 1 base and J dropped 5; count of bases not matched to a gene: 6. The CDR3 DNA follows: TGTGCCAGCAGCTTAGATCATCGGGACAGGGACAATGAGCAGTTCTTC. Its translation: CASSLDHRDRDNEQFF.

The rearrangement uses TRBV13 and TRBJ1-2; possible D gene TRBD1, 6 bases. The germline V gene encodes CDR1 PRHDT and CDR2 FYEKMQ (reference sequence). There are 15 residues in the CDR3. Trimming pared 1 base from V and 2 bases from J, leaving 11 bases between. This CDR3 is CASSLVGQLNYGYTF. DNA for the CDR3: TGTGCCAGCAGCTTAGTAGGACAGCTAAACTATGGCTACACCTTC. Full variable domain (missing parts from reference TRBV13 and TRBJ1-2): AAGVIQSPRHLIKEKRETATLKCYPIPRHDTVYWYQQGPGQDPQFLISFYEKMQSDKGSIPDRFSAQQFSDYHSELNMSSLELGDSALYFCASSLVGQLNYGYTFGSGTRLTVV.